This T cell receptor (beta chain) was captured in a study of shared clonotypes between healthy human individuals (dated by TCRdb to 2020 to 2022). With respect to the entire study: Two women and a few men aged 18 to 49 years were included in the cohort. For each donor, three plates each were used for CD4 naive and CD4 memory, two plates were used for CD8 naive, and one plate was used for CD8 memory. To estimate repertoire size and how much clonotypes are shared between individuals, the study performed deep sequencing of blood TCR repertoires from five healthy adults. Different laboratories and diverse techniques were used to prepare libraries and sequence TCR repertoires, to increase sequencing depth and limit assay-specific biases. Each donor's leukapheresis produced roughly between about 0.8 and 10 billion PBMCs.

Donors were healthy HIV-negative adults with no recently reported acute infections or vaccinations. Every donor was a Caucasian adult living in Nashville, Tennessee, USA. CD4+ T cells were enriched by magnetic negative selection, after which naive cells were positively selected on CD45RA and the negative fraction was taken as the memory subset. Blood was collected by leukapheresis, and PBMCs were isolated by Ficoll-Histopaque density gradient centrifugation and then cryopreserved in liquid nitrogen vapor phase. Analytical flow cytometry was used to check the purity and quantity of each magnetically sorted T cell population. From each sorted fraction, genomic DNA was isolated and quantified by UV absorbance on a Nanodrop 2000c. Study-wide conclusions, independent of this receptor: Compared with non-shared clonotypes, the clonotypes found in all four sorted-subset donors had higher generation probabilities. Even with the large sequencing depth, rarefaction of the sorted-subset datasets indicated that sequencing was incomplete. Across a handful of donors, around 5% of naive CD4, roughly 3.4% of naive CD8, approximately 2.5% of memory CD4, and 0.4% of memory CD8 clonotypes were shared. Naive subsets generally had larger estimated clonotype richness than memory subsets. Sampling was limited to blood, and TCR repertoires in tissue likely differ from TCR repertoires in blood. Pairwise subsampling led to the expectation that sequencing depth would affect the degree of clonotype sharing among donors. Because the study included only a small number of donors, the genetic and exposure-history diversity represented was limited.

From a lookup of the germline V gene (reference sequence), CDR1 and CDR2 are LNHDA and SQIVND. The CDR3 runs 17 amino acids, cysteine and phenylalanine included. Kept here is only the CDR3 DNA, which spans 51 bases and is read in frame from base 1. At the junction V is shortened by 4 bases and J by 0 bases, with 16 bases in between. Using the deep immunoSEQ assay, TCR CDR3 regions were amplified from genomic DNA by multiplex PCR. For each cell subset, the extracted genomic DNA was distributed evenly across all wells of several immunoSEQ 96-well plates, and each plate served as one replicate. For sorted subsets, 150 to 200 ng genomic DNA, equal to tens of thousands of T cell genomes, was loaded into each replicate PCR. Purified libraries were quantified with a Qubit 3.0 fluorometer, sized on a Bioanalyzer 2100, and re-quantified with the KAPA Library Quantification kit. Each immunoSEQ 96-well plate was sequenced on its own single-read 150-cycle Illumina NextSeq 550 flow cell. Regarding the original processing steps: The immunoSEQ output contained only junctional sequences without quality scores, so filtering could not match that applied to full-length reads. To assign V/J genes and CDR3, sequences were annotated using PyIR, a Python wrapper for IgBLAST v1.9, with IMGT germline references. Reads with weak V/J assignments (E-value above 1e-6), missing CDR3, stop codons, out-of-frame junctions, or ambiguous translated residues were removed. V3J clonotypes were defined as sequences sharing an identical inferred V gene, J gene, and CDR3 amino acid sequence. Percentage overlap between repertoires was computed as shared unique clonotypes divided by the size of the smaller repertoire. RTK rarefaction, the Chao1 estimator, and Recon v2.1 estimates of unobserved clonotypes were used to assess repertoire richness. OLGA was used to compute generation probabilities for all TCRbeta clonotypes that the gDNA method yielded from a handful of donors. The clones in this table, taken by TCRdb from immuneACCESS, are in-frame only. Not every clone is retained; where verified, under half of the shortfall comes from an unresolved V gene, and the cause of the rest is unknown. Clone size and V and J calls were adopted from that table, with D and trimming inferred from the DNA. For this sample the table gives millions of clones, of which 90% to 95% were detected only once. The ten top clones hold 0.13% of the sample.

As concerns this clone: It lacks a known antigen. The sample holds no much larger clone one base away, and base qualities are not on file.

This sequence uses TRBV19 and TRBJ1-3, with TRBD1 tentatively as D gene (5 bases match). This clonotype was obtained from a man aged 18 to 29 in good health. Sequencing was performed on naive CD4+ T cells sorted from blood. The cell subset or site label, as the study defines it: CD45RA+ positively selected. The CDR3 in this case is CASSTQGTPHSGNTIYF. At the DNA level, the sequence is TGTGCCAGTAGTACGCAAGGGACGCCTCACTCTGGAAACACCATATATTTT.